This T cell receptor (beta chain) was recorded in a study of cytomegalovirus exposure and HLA in healthy donors. Whole-study results and caveats: Per a later analysis, about 17,000 TCR beta sequences showed association with HLA alleles at 0.05 false discovery rate. Analyses of presence/absence relied on an assumption of roughly uniform sequencing depth across donors.

With 60 Vbeta and 13 Jbeta primers, the PCR was carried out. Authors' data handling: An analysis that came later counted 80 million or so unique TCR beta chains, 10 million to 12 million shared. Assay: immunoSEQ multiplex PCR; the TCRdb copy retains only in-frame clones and omits some. Clonal size and the V and J genes are those of that table, whereas D and trimming came from the DNA. The data show 110,000 to 150,000 clones, with roughly 80% seen just once and about 3.8% held by the top ten. The germline V gene has CDR1 KGHSH and CDR2 LQKENI. The CDR3 has 16 amino acids. Trimming removed 6 bases from V and 3 bases from J, with 18 bases in between. Concerning this clone itself: Antigen unknown.

The sequence came from a man aged 35 to 55 in good health and CMV-seropositive. The chain recombines TRBV18 with TRBJ1-5; D is unclear. The source material was PBMCs. The CDR3 loop reads CASSRAGEDFNQPQHF. The CDR3 DNA sequence: TGTGCCAGCTCCCGTGCGGGAGAGGACTTCAATCAGCCCCAGCATTTT.